This is a list of T cell receptor beta chains from one sample in a study of vaccination effects on CD4 cells after COVID-19. Here immunoSEQ multiplex PCR was the method, and the copy in TCRdb shows in-frame clones only, minus some. The table has 70,000 or so clones, 65% to 75% seen once; the top ten hold under 6%. Their cognate antigens are unknown. The sample here was CD4+ T cells from PBMCs cultured with HIV peptides, taken before COVID-19 vaccination. The receptors come from a human donor who had a prior SARS-CoV-2 infection. CDR3s include the opening cysteine and the closing phenylalanine or tryptophan. A D gene is named only where the DNA matches it firmly. Clone size is shown for a subset of rows, as once, few, many or a class of expanded clone.

>few|TRBV5-6|TRBJ2-2|-
TGTGCCAGCAGTGGTATCGAGAACACCGGGGAGCTGTTTTTT
CASSGIENTGELFF
>-|TRBV7-2|TRBJ2-5|-
TGTGCCAGCAGCCGATCCCCCGGTGAGACCCAGTACTTC
CASSRSPGETQYF
>few|TRBV18|TRBJ2-7|-
TGTGCCAGCTCACCTGCAATTCCAGTAGGCGCCGAGCAGTACTTC
CASSPAIPVGAEQYF
>-|TRBV3-1/TRBV3-2|TRBJ2-5|-
TGTGCCAGCAGCCAATGGGGTCTACAAGAGACCCAGTACTTC
CASSQWGLQETQYF
>-|TRBV5-8|TRBJ1-2|-
TGTGCCAGCAGCTTACACGGCCCCGATGGCTACACCTTC
CASSLHGPDGYTF
>-|TRBV5-1|TRBJ2-3|-
TGCGCCAGCAGCTTGGGTCTTTCAGACGGCACAGATACGCAGTATTTT
CASSLGLSDGTDTQYF
>-|TRBV24-1|TRBJ2-2|TRBD2
TGTGCCACCAGTGGGTTAGCGGGAGTTTTACCCGGGGAGCTGTTTTTT
CATSGLAGVLPGELFF
>few|TRBV12-5|TRBJ2-7|-
TGTGCTAGTGGTCGGGACACAAATTACGAGCAGTACTTC
CASGRDTNYEQYF
>-|TRBV2|TRBJ2-1|-
TGTGCCAGCAGTGAAGTTTACATCTCTGGTGAGCAGTTCTTC
CASSEVYISGEQFF
>-|TRBV2|TRBJ1-5|-
TGTGCCAGCAATCCCGAGATAAATCAGCCCCAGCATTTT
CASNPEINQPQHF
>-|TRBV24-1|TRBJ2-1|TRBD2
TGTGCCACCAGTGACCCTGGACTAGCGAACAACAATGAGCAGTTCTTC
CATSDPGLANNNEQFF
>-|TRBV11-2|TRBJ2-7|-
TGTGCCAGCAGCTTTCCACGGACACACTCCTACGAGCAGTACTTC
CASSFPRTHSYEQYF
>-|TRBV11-3|TRBJ2-2|TRBD1
TGTGCCAGCAGCCCTTCCCGGGACAGGGGGCTTGACACCGGGGAGCTGTTTTTT
CASSPSRDRGLDTGELFF
>-|TRBV3-1/TRBV3-2|TRBJ2-3|TRBD2
TGTGCCAGCAGCCAACGACTAGGACTAGCGGGGGGCACAGATACGCAGTATTTT
CASSQRLGLAGGTDTQYF
>-|TRBV6-2/TRBV6-3|TRBJ1-1|TRBD1
TGTGCCAGCAGTTCTATGGGACAGGTGACTGAAGCTTTCTTT
CASSSMGQVTEAFF
>few|TRBV7-9|TRBJ1-3|TRBD1
TGTGCCAGCAGCCATAACGCCGGGACAGGACGTGCAAACACCATATATTTT
CASSHNAGTGRANTIYF
>-|TRBV7-2|TRBJ1-2|-
TGTGCCAGCAGCTTAGGCCGCTATGGCTACACCTTC
CASSLGRYGYTF
>-|TRBV11-3|TRBJ1-6|-
TGTGCCAGCAGCTTAGGGGGGCAGCATTCACCCCTCCACTTT
CASSLGGQHSPLHF
>-|TRBV7-2|TRBJ2-7|-
TGTGCCAGCAGCTTAGAAGAGCGCCTTTACTACGAGCAGTACTTC
CASSLEERLYYEQYF
>-|TRBV5-4|TRBJ2-1|TRBD2
TGTGCCAGCAGCTTGGGGGCGGGGGGTCAAAATGAGCAGTTCTTC
CASSLGAGGQNEQFF
>-|TRBV3-1/TRBV3-2|TRBJ2-1|-
TGTGCCAGCAGCCAAGGACGGGGCAATGAGCAGTTCTTC
CASSQGRGNEQFF
>-|TRBV29-1|TRBJ2-2|TRBD2
TGCAGCGCCCGCCCCAGCGGGATCCCCGGGGAGCTGTTTTTT
CSARPSGIPGELFF
>-|TRBV24-1|TRBJ2-6|-
TGTGCCACCAGTGATGGCAGACGAGGCTCTGGGGCCAACGTCCTGACTTTC
CATSDGRRGSGANVLTF
>-|TRBV5-6|TRBJ2-3|-
TGTGCCAGCAGCTTGGTCCTCTTAAGCCCTACAGATACGCAGTATTTT
CASSLVLLSPTDTQYF